The sequence of this T cell receptor (beta chain) was determined in a study of technical replicates of blood from a few donors. The germline V and J ends were trimmed by 2 bases and 5 bases, with 17 bases remaining between them. CDR1 MNHEY and CDR2 SVGAGI come from the germline V gene. CDR3 size: 16 residues. Assay: immunoSEQ multiplex PCR; the TCRdb copy retains only in-frame clones and omits some. The table records about 62,000 clones, approximately 89% of them present only once. This chain connects TRBV6-5 to TRBJ2-3, with D maybe TRBD2 (7 bases). The sequenced sample consisted of PBMCs. This clonotype was obtained from a human donor in good health. Some clones in this sample may be carry-over from other donors' samples. CDR3 loop: CASSYEWGGGEDTQYF. The CDR3 coding sequence is TGTGCCAGCAGTTACGAGTGGGGGGGCGGGGAAGATACGCAGTATTTT.